This entry concerns a single T cell receptor (beta chain). What it recognizes is unknown. The source of the sample is a study of T cell responses to AZD1222 COVID-19 vaccine. Findings and limits, study-wide: Only 5 or 6 individuals given AZD1222 were seropositive at baseline. Spike-specific TCR depth and breadth grew after two AZD1222 doses. A reported finding is that nearly half of spike-specific TCRs target unmutated variant regions.

The germline V gene encodes CDR1 SNHLY and CDR2 FYNNEI. Germline trimming cut 7 bases from V and 0 bases from J; bases unmatched to any gene: 8. The CDR3 sequence is 16 residues long. Assay: immunoSEQ multiplex PCR; the TCRdb copy retains only in-frame clones and omits some. This table has under 250,000 clones, roughly 91% appearing once. The TCR sequence derives from an adult in good health. Source: peripheral blood, taken on day 0 of MenACWY control vaccination. The chain recombines TRBV2 with TRBJ1-4, with 7 bases aligning to TRBD1. CDR3 protein: CASTRQGEATNEKLFF. CDR3 bases: TGTGCCAGCACCCGACAGGGCGAGGCAACTAATGAAAAACTGTTTTTT.